This record looks at one T cell receptor (beta chain) sequence and its context. Its antigen is still unknown. The junction does not match germline at one end; this may be a read error. The data derive from a study of T cell repertoires in cytomegalovirus infection. Background on the study: Matching HLA type, along with CMV infection, was indicated by public TCR beta signatures.

General study findings and limits: HLA-C-restricted TCR beta clonotypes specific for CMV led the ex vivo response.

TCRdb re-derived calls from the reads in MiXCR, one entry per CDR3 protein. The profile shows 250,000 to 300,000 distinct CDR3 sequences, 20% to 25% of them singletons. Germline loops: CDR1 SGHDN, CDR2 FVKESK. The CDR3 loop spans 15 amino acids. The specimen was cultured PBMCs, collected from culture after CMV antigen stimulation. This receptor was obtained from a human donor in good health (CMV status not recorded). Some clones in this sample may be carry-over from other donors' samples. The chain is built from TRBV14 and TRBJ2-1; the match to TRBD2 covers 9 bases. This chain's CDR3 is CASSQTSGLYNEQIF. DNA for the CDR3: TGTGCCAGCAGCCAAACTAGCGGGCTATACAATGAGCAGATCTTC.